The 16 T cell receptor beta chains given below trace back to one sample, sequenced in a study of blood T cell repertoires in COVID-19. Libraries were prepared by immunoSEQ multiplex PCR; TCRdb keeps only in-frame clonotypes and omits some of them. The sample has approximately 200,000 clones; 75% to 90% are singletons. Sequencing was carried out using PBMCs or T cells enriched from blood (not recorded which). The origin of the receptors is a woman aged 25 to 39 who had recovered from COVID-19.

Here the CDR3 DNA reads TGTGCCAGCAGCTACGACAGGGGGCGAGGCACAGATACGCAGTATTTT. This encodes CASSYDRGRGTDTQYF. This chain connects TRBV7-3 to TRBJ2-3; the match to TRBD1 covers 10 bases. Germline loops: CDR1 SGHTA, CDR2 FQGTGA. The CDR3 totals 16 residues. J lost 1 base, V lost 4 bases, and 5 bases had no gene match.

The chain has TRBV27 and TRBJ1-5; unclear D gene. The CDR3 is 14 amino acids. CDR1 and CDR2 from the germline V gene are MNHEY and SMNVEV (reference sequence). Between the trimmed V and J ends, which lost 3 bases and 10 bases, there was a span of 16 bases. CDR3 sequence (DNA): TGTGCCAGCAGTTTGGAGTCAGAGCTAGGTCCCCAGCATTTT. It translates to CASSLESELGPQHF.

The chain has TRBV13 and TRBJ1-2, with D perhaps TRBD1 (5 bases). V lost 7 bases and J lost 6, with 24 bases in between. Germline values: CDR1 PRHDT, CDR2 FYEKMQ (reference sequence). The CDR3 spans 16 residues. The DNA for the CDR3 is TGTGCCAGCAACCTCTTTGGGCAGGGTAATTTGGATGGCTACACCTTC. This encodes CASNLFGQGNLDGYTF.

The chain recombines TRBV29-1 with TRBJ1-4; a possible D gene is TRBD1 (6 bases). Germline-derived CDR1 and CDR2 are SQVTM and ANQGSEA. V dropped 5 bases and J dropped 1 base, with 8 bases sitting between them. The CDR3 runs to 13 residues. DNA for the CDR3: TGCAGCGTTACGGACAGAACTAATGAAAAACTGTTTTTT. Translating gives CSVTDRTNEKLFF.

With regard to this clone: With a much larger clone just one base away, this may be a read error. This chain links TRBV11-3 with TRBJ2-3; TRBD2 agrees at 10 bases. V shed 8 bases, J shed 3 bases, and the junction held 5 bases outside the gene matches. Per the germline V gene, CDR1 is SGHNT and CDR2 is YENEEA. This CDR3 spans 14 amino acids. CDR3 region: CASSSGGATDTQYF. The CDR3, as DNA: TGTGCCAGCTCCAGCGGGGGGGCAACAGATACGCAGTATTTT.

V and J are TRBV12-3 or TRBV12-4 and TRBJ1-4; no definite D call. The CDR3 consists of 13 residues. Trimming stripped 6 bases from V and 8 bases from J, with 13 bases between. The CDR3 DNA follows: TGTGCCAGCAGGGGCCCTAGGGAGGAAAAACTGTTTTTT. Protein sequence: CASRGPREEKLFF.

CDR3 sequence: CASSQIAGDTDTQYF. CDR3 DNA sequence: TGTGCCAGCAGCCAAATAGCGGGGGACACAGATACGCAGTATTTT. The genes are TRBV4-2 and TRBJ2-3; 9 bases align to TRBD2. With 2 bases clipped from V and 2 bases from J, the junction kept 2 bases outside the gene matches. Germline V CDR1 and CDR2: LGHNA, YNFKEQ. The CDR3 spans 15 residues.

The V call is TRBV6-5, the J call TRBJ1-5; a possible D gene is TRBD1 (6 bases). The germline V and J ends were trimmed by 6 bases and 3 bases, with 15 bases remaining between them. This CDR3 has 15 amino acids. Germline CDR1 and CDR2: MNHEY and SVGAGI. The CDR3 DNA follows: TGTGCCAGCAGCCTAACGGACAGCCCCAATCAGCCCCAGCATTTT. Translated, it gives CASSLTDSPNQPQHF.

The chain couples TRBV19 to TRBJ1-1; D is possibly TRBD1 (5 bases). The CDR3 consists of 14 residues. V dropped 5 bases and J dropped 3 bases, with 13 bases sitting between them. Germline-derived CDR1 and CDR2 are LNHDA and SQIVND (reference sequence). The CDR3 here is CASSLRGRDTEAFF. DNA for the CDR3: TGTGCCAGTAGTTTAAGGGGAAGGGACACTGAAGCTTTCTTT. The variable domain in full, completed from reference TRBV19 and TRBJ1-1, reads DGGITQSPKYLFRKEGQNVTLSCEQNLNHDAMYWYRQDPGQGLRLIYYSQIVNDFQKGDIAEGYSVSREKKESFPLTVTSAQKNPTAFYLCASSLRGRDTEAFFGQGTRLTVV.

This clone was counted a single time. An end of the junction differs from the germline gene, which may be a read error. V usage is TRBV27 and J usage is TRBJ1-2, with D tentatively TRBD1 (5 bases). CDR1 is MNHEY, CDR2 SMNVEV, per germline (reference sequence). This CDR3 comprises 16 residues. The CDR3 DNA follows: TGTGCCAGCAGCTTATCTCCCAACAGGTATATCTATGGCTACACCTTC. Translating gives CASSLSPNRYIYGYTF.

The chain's CDR3 is CASSPGGVGSTDTQYF. In nucleotides, the CDR3 is TGTGCCAGCAGCCCGGGGGGGGTGGGTAGCACAGATACGCAGTATTTT. The chain carries TRBV5-4 and TRBJ2-3; 8 nucleotides line up with TRBD2. CDR3 length: 16 residues. With V trimmed by 4 bases and J by 0 bases, 7 bases remained unmatched. Germline CDR1 is SGHNT and CDR2 is YYREEE (reference sequence). Full variable domain (outside the CDR3, taken from reference TRBV5-4 and TRBJ2-3): ETGVTQSPTHLIKTRGQQVTLRCSSQSGHNTVSWYQQALGQGPQFIFQYYREEENGRGNFPPRFSGLQFPNYSSELNVNALELDDSALYLCASSPGGVGSTDTQYFGPGTRLTVL.

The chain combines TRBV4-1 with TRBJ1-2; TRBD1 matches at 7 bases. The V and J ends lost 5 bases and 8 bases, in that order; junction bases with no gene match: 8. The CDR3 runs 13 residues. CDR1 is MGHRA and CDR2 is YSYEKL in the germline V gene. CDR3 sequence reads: CASSSRTGGGYTF. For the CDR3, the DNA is TGCGCCAGCAGCTCCCGGACAGGAGGGGGCTACACCTTC.

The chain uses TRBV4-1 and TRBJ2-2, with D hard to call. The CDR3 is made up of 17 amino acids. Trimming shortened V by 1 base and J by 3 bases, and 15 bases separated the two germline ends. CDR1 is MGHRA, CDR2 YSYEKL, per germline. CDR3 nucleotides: TGCGCCAGCAGCCAAGGTCGTCCGGGTTTGGACACCGGGGAGCTGTTTTTT. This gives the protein CASSQGRPGLDTGELFF.

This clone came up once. The DNA for the CDR3 is TGTGCCAGCAGCCTACTAGCGGGAGGGGTCAATGAGCAGTTCTTC. This translates into CASSLLAGGVNEQFF. This rearrangement joins TRBV9 to TRBJ2-1, with 13 positions matching TRBD2. V lost 4 bases and J lost 6; bases outside the gene matches: 4. The CDR3 runs to 15 residues. The germline gives CDR1 SGDLS, CDR2 YYNGEE.

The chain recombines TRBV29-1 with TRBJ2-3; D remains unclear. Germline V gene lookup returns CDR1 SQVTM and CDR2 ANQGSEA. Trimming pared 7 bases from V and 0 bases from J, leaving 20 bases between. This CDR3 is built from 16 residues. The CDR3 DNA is TGCAGCGCAATCAAGACCCCGGGTGGGAGCACAGATACGCAGTATTTT. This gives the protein CSAIKTPGGSTDTQYF.

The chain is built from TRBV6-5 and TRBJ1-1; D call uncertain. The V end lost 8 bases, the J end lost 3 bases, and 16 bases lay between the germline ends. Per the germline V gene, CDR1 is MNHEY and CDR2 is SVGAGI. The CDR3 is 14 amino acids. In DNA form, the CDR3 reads TGTGCCAGCTCCCCCCGGGGATGGGACACTGAAGCTTTCTTT. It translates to CASSPRGWDTEAFF.